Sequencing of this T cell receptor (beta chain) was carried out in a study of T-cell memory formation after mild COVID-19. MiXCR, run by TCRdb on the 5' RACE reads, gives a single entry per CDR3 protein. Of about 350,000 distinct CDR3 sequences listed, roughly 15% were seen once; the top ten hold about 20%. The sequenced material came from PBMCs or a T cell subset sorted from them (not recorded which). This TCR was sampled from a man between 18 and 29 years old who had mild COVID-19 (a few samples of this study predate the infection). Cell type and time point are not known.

This CDR3 is CASSPRAGTSGANVLTF. DNA of the CDR3: TGTGCCAGCAGCCCACGGGCAGGAACCTCTGGGGCCAACGTCCTGACTTTC. The chain has TRBV14 and TRBJ2-6; D is undetermined. The CDR3 loop spans 17 amino acids. V lost 4 bases and J 0 bases, leaving 13 bases between the germline ends. Germline V gives CDR1 SGHDN, CDR2 FVKESK.